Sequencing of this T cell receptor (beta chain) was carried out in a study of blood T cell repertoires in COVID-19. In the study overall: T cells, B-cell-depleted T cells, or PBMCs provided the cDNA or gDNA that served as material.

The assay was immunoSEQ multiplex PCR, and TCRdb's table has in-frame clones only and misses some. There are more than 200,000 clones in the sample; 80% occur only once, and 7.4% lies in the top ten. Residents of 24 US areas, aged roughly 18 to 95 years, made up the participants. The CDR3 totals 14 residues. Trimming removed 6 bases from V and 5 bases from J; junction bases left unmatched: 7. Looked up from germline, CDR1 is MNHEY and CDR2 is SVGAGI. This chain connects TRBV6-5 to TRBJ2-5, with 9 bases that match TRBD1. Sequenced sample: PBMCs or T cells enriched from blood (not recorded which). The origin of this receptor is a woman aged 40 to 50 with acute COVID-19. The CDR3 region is CASRTDRGGETQYF. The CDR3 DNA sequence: TGTGCCAGCAGGACTGACAGGGGGGGGGAGACCCAGTACTTC.